Listed below are T cell receptor beta chains from one sample, sequenced in a study of T cell responses to AZD1222 COVID-19 vaccine. TCRdb's table, derived via immunoSEQ multiplex PCR, lists solely in-frame clones and lacks some. This table holds 92,000 or so clones, 89% found once. Material: peripheral blood, obtained 28 days after the second AZD1222 dose. All receptors derive from an adult who received the AZD1222 COVID-19 vaccine. Each CDR3 is given without its conserved first and last residue. D genes are given only for firm matches. Rows give clone size only sometimes, using once, few, many, or a class for an expanded clone.

-,-,TRBV5-1,ASSLIAGSTEAF
-,-,TRBV5-1,ASSLGGGFNQPQH
-,-,TRBV10-2,ASSVAGEGYSNEKLF
TRBD2,-,TRBV5-1,ASSETSGTYNEQF
-,-,TRBV7-3,ASSYSNRGGEQF
-,-,TRBV25-1,ASSQYSYEQY
TRBD1,-,TRBV7-3,ASSPSRDRVTDTQY
TRBD1,-,TRBV5-5,ASSLGAGQVLYEQY
TRBD2,-,TRBV9,ARSPGGGGSNEQF
-,-,TRBV7-9,ASSLERGIYGYT
TRBD2,-,TRBV7-2,ASSLAETSLRGGELF
TRBD1,-,TRBV5-1,ASSFGTDELF
-,-,TRBV15,ATSRDTDNTEAF
TRBD1,-,TRBV4-3,ASSQGTGDQPQH
-,-,TRBV19,ASRVGGTYSSNQPQH
TRBD1,-,TRBV6-6,ASRPGTGRGYGYT
TRBD1,-,TRBV6-6,ASSYPGTVYGYT
-,-,TRBV19,ASSATAENYGYT
-,-,TRBV4-1,ASSQRGQNTEAF
-,once,TRBV11-2,ASSSVAKGKAF
-,-,TRBV7-9,ASSLEGSWDYGYT
-,-,TRBV7-9,ASSPKASGWDTEAF
-,-,TRBV6-5,ASSYGRERGYT
-,-,TRBV11-1,ASSAPGFGTEAF
TRBD2,-,TRBV7-7,ASTPGLRAGELF
-,-,TRBV6-2/TRBV6-3,ASSYGGEREQY
-,-,TRBV28,ASTPGAMQPQH
-,-,TRBV30,AWRRSEAF
TRBD1,-,TRBV28,ASSWGQGEQY
-,-,TRBV18,ASSPPSGARLSGNTIY
TRBD1,-,TRBV29-1,SVGYRGFNYGYT
-,-,TRBV10-2,ASSESLWDQPQH
-,once,TRBV4-1,ASSQGDTGTYEQY
-,-,TRBV7-9,ASSFAGSDSPLH
-,-,TRBV20-1,SASGLEQF
-,-,TRBV18,ASSPRQGQSETQY
-,-,TRBV11-3,ASSSVGGSSYNEQF
TRBD1,-,TRBV6-5,ASSSRDRGNQPQH
-,-,TRBV3-1/TRBV3-2,ASSPTGTYGYT
-,few,TRBV7-7,ASSPVRSDYNEQF
-,few,TRBV9,ASSREGDGQPQH
-,-,TRBV5-6,ASKHEGGQQETQY
TRBD1,-,TRBV5-6,ASSLTGGANYEQY
-,few,TRBV15,ATSRDRGATNEKLF
-,-,TRBV7-9,ASSLAGSDTQY
-,-,TRBV6-5,AGRFGGNTEAF
-,-,TRBV27,ATGYPLYGYT
-,-,TRBV6-1,ASSETHATNEKLF
-,-,TRBV4-2,ASSPLGTEAF
-,-,TRBV6-5,ASSYRAGHTDTQY
TRBD1,-,TRBV4-2,ASSPRDSDLNSPLH
TRBD2,-,TRBV4-1,ASSQDVLAGGPGYNEQF
TRBD1,-,TRBV7-7,ASSQTTGVVVGEQY